This T cell receptor beta chain was captured in a study of CD8 T cells in Susac syndrome. Trimming cost V 5 bases and J 2 bases, with 11 bases left between them. This CDR3 is built from 14 residues. Per the germline V gene, CDR1 is MNHNS and CDR2 is SASEGT. An input of roughly 0.45 to 1 ug of RNA was subjected to reverse transcription using random hexamers. MiXCR, applied by TCRdb to the immunoSEQ multiplex PCR reads, yields one record per CDR3 protein. The sample lists about 280,000 distinct CDR3 sequences; about 88% were seen once. This clonotype turned up a few times. The rearrangement joins TRBV6-1 to TRBJ2-3; no clear D. Sequencing was carried out using CD8+ T cells from PBMCs. The TCR sequence derives from a human donor with multiple sclerosis. CDR3 region: CASSHGEYTDTQYF. In DNA, the CDR3 is TGTGCCAGCAGTCATGGGGAATACACAGATACGCAGTATTTT.